Below are 32 T cell receptor beta chains sequenced from a single sample in a study of radiotherapy plus CTLA-4 blockade in lung cancer. This table comes from immunoSEQ multiplex PCR, and its TCRdb copy is limited to in-frame clones, with some not included. The sample holds over 70,000 clones, around 87% seen once. Source: peripheral blood, taken from a patient treated with radiotherapy plus ipilimumab. These TCRs come from a human donor with non-small cell lung cancer who had a partial response to radiotherapy plus ipilimumab.

The CDR3 protein is CASRPEGRGHFTEAFF. CDR3 DNA sequence: TGTGCCAGCAGACCGGAGGGCAGGGGGCATTTCACTGAAGCTTTCTTT. This chain joins TRBV28 and TRBJ1-1, with 8 nucleotides matching TRBD1. This CDR3 is built from 16 residues. Trimming at V came to 6 bases and at J to 4 bases, leaving 13 bases not matched to a gene. Germline V gene lookup returns CDR1 MDHEN and CDR2 SYDVKM.

This chain links TRBV5-1 with TRBJ2-3; a possible D gene is TRBD1 (5 bases). Germline V gene lookup returns CDR1 SGHRS and CDR2 YFSETQ. There are 13 residues in the CDR3. V was shortened by 2 bases and J by 1 base, with 5 bases between the two germline ends. CDR3 sequence reads: CASSLQGTDTQYF. Written as DNA, the CDR3 is TGCGCCAGCAGCTTACAGGGCACAGATACGCAGTATTTT.

The chain employs TRBV6-5 and TRBJ2-7; D call uncertain. Germline V gene data show CDR1 as MNHEY and CDR2 as SVGAGI. V lost 6 bases to trimming and J lost 3 bases, with 3 bases between them. The CDR3 contains 10 residues. The chain's CDR3 is CASRNYEQYV. For the CDR3, the DNA is TGTGCCAGCAGGAACTACGAGCAGTACGTC.

J is TRBJ2-1 and V is TRBV7-2, with TRBD1 matching 7 bases. The CDR3 sequence is 14 residues long. Trimming at V came to 5 bases and at J to 6 bases, leaving 7 bases not matched to a gene. CDR1 and CDR2 from the germline V gene are SGHTA and FQGNSA. The CDR3 coding sequence is TGTGCCAGCAGCCCGAGGACAGGAAGCAATGAGCAGTTCTTC. Its translation: CASSPRTGSNEQFF.

This chain links TRBV11-2 with TRBJ2-6; D is undetermined. The germline V and J ends were trimmed by 6 bases and 0 bases, with 3 bases remaining between them. CDR3 length: 13 residues. CDR1 is SGHAT and CDR2 is FQNNGV in the germline V gene. CDR3 sequence (DNA): TGTGCCAGCAGGTACTCTGGGGCCAACGTCCTGACTTTC. Translation: CASRYSGANVLTF.

With respect to this clone: At one end, the junction sequence differs from germline, possibly due to a read error. This chain joins TRBV7-7 and TRBJ2-2, with D perhaps matching TRBD2 (6 bases). The V gene's germline CDR1 is SSHAT and CDR2 FNYEAQ (reference sequence). The CDR3 loop spans 14 amino acids. The CDR3, as DNA: TGTGCTAGCACTGCCGCCGGGGGCACCGGGGAGCTGTTTTTT. Translated, it gives CASTAAGGTGELFF.

As for this clone: Within the sample, other DNA sequences also encode this same CDR3. CDR3 sequence (DNA): TGTGCCAGCAGTTTGGGGGGGGCCCGAGGGTACGAGCAGTACGTC. Amino acids: CASSLGGARGYEQYV. The chain joins TRBV28 to TRBJ2-7, with D possibly being TRBD2 (7 bases). The CDR3 extends over 15 amino acids. Germline CDR1 reads MDHEN; CDR2 reads SYDVKM. V gave up 3 bases and J gave up 4 bases, with 16 bases separating them.

The chain carries TRBV2 and TRBJ2-3; D is perhaps TRBD2 (6 bases). The CDR3 extends over 15 amino acids. Trimming stripped 5 bases from V and 0 bases from J, with 12 bases between. CDR1 SNHLY and CDR2 FYNNEI come from the germline V gene. The CDR3, as DNA: TGTGCCAGCAGTTCAGCTGGGACTAGCACAGATACGCAGTATTTT. The encoded protein is CASSSAGTSTDTQYF.

The CDR3 DNA reads as TGTGCCAGCAGTACGCAGGGGGTCCGGGAGACCCAGTACTTC. Protein: CASSTQGVRETQYF. The chain combines TRBV6-5 with TRBJ2-5; TRBD1 matches 7 bases. With V trimmed by 5 bases and J by 5 bases, 8 bases remained unmatched. This CDR3 is 14 amino acids long. Per the germline V gene, CDR1 is MNHEY and CDR2 is SVGAGI.

The gene calls are TRBV6-5 and TRBJ2-5; 10 nucleotides align to TRBD1. The germline CDR1 and CDR2 sequences are MNHEY and SVGAGI. Germline trimming cut 7 bases from V and 5 bases from J; bases unmatched to any gene: 10. The CDR3 is made up of 15 amino acids. CDR3 sequence: CASTSDRGILETQYF. The DNA for the CDR3 is TGTGCCAGCACCTCGGACAGGGGGATATTGGAGACCCAGTACTTC.

This chain uses TRBV10-3 with TRBJ1-5, with 9 bases aligning to TRBD1. Germline CDR1 reads ENHRY; CDR2 reads SYGVKD. Losses at the gene ends were 10 bases for V and 5 bases for J; bases not matched to a gene: 3. CDR3 size: 12 residues. This CDR3 is CATRTGDQPQHF. The CDR3 DNA sequence: TGTGCCACCAGGACAGGGGATCAGCCCCAGCATTTT.

This chain uses TRBV29-1 with TRBJ2-1; 10 bases agree with TRBD2. The CDR3 loop spans 16 amino acids. Trimming took 5 bases from V and 1 from J; bases not matched to a gene: 8. Per the germline V gene, CDR1 is SQVTM and CDR2 is ANQGSEA. The CDR3 spells CSVRSWTSGSYNEQFF. The CDR3 bases are TGCAGCGTTAGATCTTGGACTAGCGGATCCTACAATGAGCAGTTCTTC.

The chain couples TRBV28 to TRBJ2-7; 8 bases are shared with TRBD1. This CDR3 comprises 14 residues. Germline CDR1 and CDR2: MDHEN and SYDVKM. The ends lost 6 bases at V and 0 bases at J; junction bases unmatched: 4. The CDR3 DNA reads TGTGCCAGCAGGGGACAGGCGCCCTCCTACGAGCAGTACGTC. Protein sequence: CASRGQAPSYEQYV.

V is TRBV9 and J is TRBJ2-2; D is undetermined. Germline CDR1 and CDR2: SGDLS and YYNGEE. The V gene lost 1 base and the J gene lost 0 bases, with 7 bases spanning the gap. The CDR3 extends over 15 amino acids. CDR3 nucleotide sequence: TGTGCCAGCAGCGTACTGGCCTCGAACACCGGGGAGCTGTTTTTT. Translating it yields CASSVLASNTGELFF.

The chain is built from TRBV11-2 and TRBJ1-2; no reliable D call. Trimming took 2 bases from V and 7 from J, leaving 14 bases between them. The CDR3 covers 14 residues. CDR1 and CDR2 (germline): SGHAT, FQNNGV. The CDR3 coding sequence is TGTGCCAGCAGCTTACTTGGGCCAAACAGTGGCTACACCTTC. Its protein product is CASSLLGPNSGYTF.

The rearrangement links TRBV2 to TRBJ2-6; D is uncertain. CDR3 size: 17 residues. V dropped 6 bases and J dropped 4 bases, with 19 bases sitting between them. Germline V gene lookup returns CDR1 SNHLY and CDR2 FYNNEI. DNA of the CDR3: TGTGCCAGCAGAGCCTCCCGACTGCAGTCCGGGGCCAACGTCCTGACTTTC. As protein: CASRASRLQSGANVLTF. The full variable domain, in which reference TRBV2 and TRBJ2-6 provide the parts outside the CDR3, is EPEVTQTPSHQVTQMGQEVILRCVPISNHLYFYWYRQILGQKVEFLVSFYNNEISEKSEIFDDQFSVERPDGSNFTLKIRSTKLEDSAMYFCASRASRLQSGANVLTFGAGSRLTVL.

The chain couples TRBV5-8 to TRBJ2-2, with 7 bases that match TRBD2. Germline V lookup: CDR1 SGHTS, CDR2 YDEGEE. The CDR3 has 14 amino acids. The ends lost 5 bases at V and 6 bases at J; junction bases unmatched: 7. This chain's CDR3 is CASRTGGGAGELFF. For the CDR3, the DNA is TGTGCCAGCAGGACTGGCGGGGGAGCCGGGGAGCTGTTTTTT.

The genes are TRBV5-1 and TRBJ2-1, with 7 positions matching TRBD1. This CDR3 has 17 amino acids. V lost 1 base, J lost 0 bases, and 7 bases stayed unmatched. Germline V gene sequence: CDR1 SGHRS, CDR2 YFSETQ. In nucleotides, the CDR3 is TGCGCCAGCAGCTTGCACATACAGGGGAGCTCCTACAATGAGCAGTTCTTC. This sequence encodes CASSLHIQGSSYNEQFF.

A single count supports this clone. The chain is built from TRBV29-1 and TRBJ1-1; D is perhaps TRBD1 (5 bases). The CDR3 is 13 amino acids. Looked up from germline, CDR1 is SQVTM and CDR2 is ANQGSEA. Between the trimmed V and J ends, which lost 1 base and 0 bases, there was a span of 6 bases. CDR3 DNA: TGCAGCGTTGAAGGACAGTTGAACACTGAAGCTTTCTTT. Translating gives CSVEGQLNTEAFF.

This clone was detected a few times. The V gene is TRBV5-1, the J gene TRBJ2-7; 11 bases fit TRBD2. Losses at the gene ends were 4 bases for V and 3 bases for J; bases not matched to a gene: 3. The germline V gene has CDR1 SGHRS and CDR2 YFSETQ. This CDR3 contains 14 residues. The CDR3 reads CASSPGLAGYEQYF. CDR3 nucleotides: TGCGCCAGCAGCCCTGGACTAGCGGGCTACGAGCAGTACTTC.

This chain connects TRBV7-2 to TRBJ2-3; 12 bases fit TRBD2. V shed 5 bases and J 1 base; nucleotides not matched to a gene: 7. This CDR3 spans 17 amino acids. Germline assignment: CDR1 SGHTA and CDR2 FQGNSA. Written as DNA, the CDR3 is TGTGCCAGCAGCAGTGGGACTAGCGGGTGGCGCACAGATACGCAGTATTTT. The encoded protein is CASSSGTSGWRTDTQYF.

The chain has TRBV7-3 and TRBJ2-7; unclear D gene. This CDR3 has 14 amino acids. CDR1 and CDR2 from the germline V gene are SGHTA and FQGTGA. V was cut by 5 bases and J by 2 bases, with 13 bases left in between. CDR3 region: CASSPRGKTYEQYV. The CDR3 DNA is TGTGCCAGCAGCCCCCGCGGAAAAACCTACGAGCAGTACGTC.

J is TRBJ2-3 and V is TRBV19; 10 nucleotides agree with TRBD1. The trim removed 5 bases at V and 5 bases at J, leaving 4 bases unmatched. Germline assignment: CDR1 LNHDA and CDR2 SQIVND (reference sequence). This CDR3 spans 14 amino acids. The CDR3 DNA is TGTGCCAGTAGTTACGGACAGGGGGGAGATACGCAGTATTTT. As protein: CASSYGQGGDTQYF.

The V call is TRBV9, the J call TRBJ2-3; tentatively, D is TRBD2 (6 bases). This CDR3 has 14 residues. The V end was cut by 6 bases, the J end by 4 bases, with 15 bases between. Germline lookup yields CDR1 SGDLS and CDR2 YYNGEE. The CDR3 loop is CASTGAGTPDTQYF. The CDR3 coding sequence is TGTGCCAGCACTGGCGCGGGAACCCCAGATACGCAGTATTTT.

This rearrangement joins TRBV30 to TRBJ1-6; 7 bases fit TRBD1. This CDR3 spans 14 amino acids. CDR1 and CDR2 (germline): GTSNPN, SVGIG (reference sequence). V was clipped by 2 bases and J by 9 bases; unmatched bases: 7. CDR3 nucleotide sequence: TGTGCCTGGAGTCCCGGGACAGAGAGTTCACCCCTCCACTTT. Its protein product is CAWSPGTESSPLHF.

CDR3 coding DNA: TGTGCCAGCAACCAGGGGACTACTCTAGGTGAGCAGTACTTC. Its translation: CASNQGTTLGEQYF. The chain carries TRBV2 and TRBJ2-7; perhaps TRBD2 as D (7 bases). This CDR3 contains 14 residues. V lost 7 bases and J 7 bases, leaving 20 bases between the germline ends. Germline-derived CDR1 and CDR2 are SNHLY and FYNNEI.

The V gene is TRBV4-1, the J gene TRBJ2-7, with D hard to call. CDR3 length: 14 residues. The ends were cut back, 1 base at V and 3 bases at J, with 10 bases in the middle. Germline loops: CDR1 MGHRA, CDR2 YSYEKL. CDR3 nucleotide sequence: TGCGCCAGCAGCCAAGGAGGCTGGCTCTACGAGCAGTACTTC. Encoded protein: CASSQGGWLYEQYF.

V and J are TRBV25-1 and TRBJ2-1; 8 positions agree with TRBD2. The CDR3 is 13 amino acids. Germline CDR1 reads MGHDK; CDR2 reads SYGVNS. J gave up 7 bases and V 11 bases, and 10 bases lay outside the gene matches. CDR3 loop: CAVSRLARNEQFF. The CDR3 DNA reads TGTGCCGTTTCCCGACTAGCGAGGAATGAGCAGTTCTTC.

The chain recombines TRBV5-6 with TRBJ1-5; D uncertain. The CDR3 is 16 residues long. The germline gives CDR1 SGHDT, CDR2 YYEEEE. V was shortened by 3 bases and J by 8 bases, with 21 bases between the two germline ends. CDR3 bases: TGTGCCAGCAGCTCGAGTCGGACGGGAGGGTTGGAGCCCCAGCATTTT. It codes for CASSSSRTGGLEPQHF.

The chain has TRBV6-1 and TRBJ1-2, with 8 positions matching TRBD1. Germline V gene data show CDR1 as MNHNS and CDR2 as SASEGT. V lost 6 bases and J lost 4; bases outside the gene matches: 7. This CDR3 region has 14 residues. CDR3 in DNA: TGTGCCAGCAGCACAGGGGGAGTATTCTATGGCTACACCTTC. Encoded protein: CASSTGGVFYGYTF.

This rearrangement joins TRBV7-9 to TRBJ2-1; 7 nucleotides align to TRBD1. This CDR3 region has 18 residues. V was clipped by 7 bases and J by 0 bases; unmatched bases: 15. CDR1 and CDR2 from the germline V gene are SEHNR and FQNEAQ (reference sequence). The CDR3 bases are TGTGCCAGCACCCCATTACAGGGGTCTCCGAGCTCCTACAATGAGCAGTTCTTC. It encodes CASTPLQGSPSSYNEQFF.

The CDR3 region is CASSPGQYVQETQYF. CDR3 DNA: TGTGCCAGCAGCCCCGGACAGTACGTTCAAGAGACCCAGTACTTC. The V and J genes are TRBV5-4 and TRBJ2-5, with D possibly matching TRBD1 (6 bases). This CDR3 region has 15 residues. The ends were cut back, 4 bases at V and 2 bases at J, with 15 bases in the middle. The germline gives CDR1 SGHNT, CDR2 YYREEE (reference sequence).